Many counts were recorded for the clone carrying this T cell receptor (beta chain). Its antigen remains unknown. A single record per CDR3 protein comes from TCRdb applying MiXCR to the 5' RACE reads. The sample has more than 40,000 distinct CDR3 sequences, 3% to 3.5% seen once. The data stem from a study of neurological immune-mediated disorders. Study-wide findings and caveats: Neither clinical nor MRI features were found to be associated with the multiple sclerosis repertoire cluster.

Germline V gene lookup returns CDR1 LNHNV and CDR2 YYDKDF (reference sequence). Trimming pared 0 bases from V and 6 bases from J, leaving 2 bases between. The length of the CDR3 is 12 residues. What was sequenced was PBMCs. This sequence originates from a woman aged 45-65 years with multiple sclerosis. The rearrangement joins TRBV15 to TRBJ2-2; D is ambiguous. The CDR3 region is CATSRDPGELFF. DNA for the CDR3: TGTGCCACCAGCAGAGACCCCGGGGAGCTGTTTTTT. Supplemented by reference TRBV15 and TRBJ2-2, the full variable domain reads DAMVIQNPRYQVTQFGKPVTLSCSQTLNHNVMYWYQQKSSQAPKLLFHYYDKDFNNEADTPDNFQSRRPNTSFCFLDIRSPGLGDTAMYLCATSRDPGELFFGEGSRLTVL.